The 14 T cell receptor beta chains below were found in one sample sequenced in a study of cytomegalovirus exposure and HLA in healthy donors (TCRdb year 2017). Libraries were constructed by the immunoSEQ multiplex PCR assay. Here the immuneACCESS table is served through TCRdb, limited to in-frame sequences with V and J called. Missing clones are a known gap in these copies; in checked studies unresolved V genes cover under half, and the rest lacks a known reason. This sample lists approximately 160,000 clones; around 90% were detected once. Jointly, the top ten make up approximately 3% of the sample. The sequenced sample was PBMCs. These receptors came from a young woman in good health and CMV-seropositive.

The chain carries TRBV18 and TRBJ2-5; 8 bases fit TRBD1. Per germline, CDR1 KGHSH and CDR2 LQKENI. The CDR3 has 13 residues. The J segment lost 10 bases and the V segment lost 3 bases, leaving 7 bases of the junction unmatched. CDR3 nucleotide sequence: TGTGCCAGCTCACCGGACAGGGCGGATTTCCAGTACTTC. Its protein is CASSPDRADFQYF.

The chain combines TRBV28 with TRBJ2-7, with TRBD1 identical over 8 bases. The CDR3 runs 13 residues. V shed 6 bases and J 2 bases; nucleotides not matched to a gene: 3. Germline CDR1 reads MDHEN; CDR2 reads SYDVKM. CDR3 in DNA: TGTGCCAGCAGATCGGGACAGGCCTACGAGCAGTACTTC. Protein sequence: CASRSGQAYEQYF.

This chain links TRBV29-1 with TRBJ2-2; D possibly corresponds to TRBD2 (6 bases). Trimming shortened V by 6 bases and J by 5 bases, and 13 bases separated the two germline ends. Germline CDR1 and CDR2: SQVTM and ANQGSEA. This CDR3 spans 13 amino acids. CDR3 bases: TGCAGCGTCCGGAGGGCCCGGACCGGGGAGCTGTTTTTT. Protein product: CSVRRARTGELFF.

The J gene is TRBJ2-7, the V gene TRBV11-3; D may be TRBD2 (5 bases). The length of the CDR3 is 14 residues. Germline V gene data show CDR1 as SGHNT and CDR2 as YENEEA. Trimming removed 6 bases at V and 1 base at J, with 13 bases between. This CDR3 reads CASSLGAESYEQYF. The CDR3 DNA reads TGTGCCAGCAGTTTGGGAGCGGAGTCCTACGAGCAGTACTTC.

The chain carries TRBV7-6 and TRBJ2-2, with 7 positions matching TRBD2. V lost 7 bases to trimming and J lost 4 bases; unmatched junction nucleotides: 12. This CDR3 has 16 residues. Germline values: CDR1 SGHVS, CDR2 FNYEAQ. CDR3 sequence (DNA): TGTGCCAGCACCCATCTGGGCGGGGGACTCACCGGGGAGCTGTTTTTT. It codes for CASTHLGGGLTGELFF.

This clone has a single count. V and J are TRBV6-6 and TRBJ1-2; 7 nucleotides line up with TRBD1. V was pared by 5 bases and J by 3 bases, with 6 bases of the junction left unmatched. The germline V gene has CDR1 MNHNY and CDR2 SVGAGI (reference sequence). The CDR3 length is 14 residues. CDR3: CASSGRQGDYGYTF. The CDR3 DNA sequence: TGTGCCAGCAGTGGCAGACAGGGAGACTATGGCTACACCTTC.

This clone was counted a single time. The chain joins TRBV19 to TRBJ2-6, with D tentatively TRBD1 (5 bases). V gave up 4 bases and J gave up 0 bases, with 10 bases separating them. There are 16 residues in the CDR3. Germline lookup yields CDR1 LNHDA and CDR2 SQIVND (reference sequence). The CDR3 coding sequence is TGTGCCAGTAGTACCCGACAGAACTCTGGGGCCAACGTCCTGACTTTC. Residues: CASSTRQNSGANVLTF.

This clone was counted ten times or more. V usage is TRBV6-1 and J usage is TRBJ1-4, with 7 positions matching TRBD1. In germline, CDR1 is MNHNS, CDR2 SASEGT. The V and J ends lost 6 bases and 5 bases, in that order; junction bases with no gene match: 6. The CDR3 runs 14 residues. This chain's CDR3 is CASSGQASNEKLFF. The CDR3 bases are TGTGCCAGCAGCGGACAGGCATCAAATGAAAAACTGTTTTTT.

This clone came up once. The chain is built from TRBV29-1 and TRBJ2-3; 9 bases are shared with TRBD1. Germline V gene lookup returns CDR1 SQVTM and CDR2 ANQGSEA. The CDR3 loop spans 12 amino acids. J was trimmed by 5 bases and V by 6 bases; bases with no gene match: 3. As DNA, the CDR3 is TGCAGCGTCGACAGGGGGATAGATACGCAGTATTTT. Protein sequence: CSVDRGIDTQYF.

This clone was counted only a few times. This chain links TRBV6-5 with TRBJ1-6; perhaps TRBD1 as D (6 bases). The CDR3 length is 14 residues. The V gene's germline CDR1 is MNHEY and CDR2 SVGAGI. V lost 6 bases, J lost 10 bases, and 16 bases lay in between. The CDR3 bases are TGTGCCAGCAGCCAACAGGGAGTTGGCTCACCCCTCCACTTT. Translated: CASSQQGVGSPLHF.

The rearrangement uses TRBV25-1 and TRBJ2-1, with 7 bases aligning to TRBD2. Germline lookup yields CDR1 MGHDK and CDR2 SYGVNS. V lost 0 bases, J lost 13 bases, and 3 bases stayed unmatched. The CDR3 totals 12 residues. DNA for the CDR3: TGTGCCAGCAGTGAATATCCGACTAGCCAGTTCTTC. Translation gives CASSEYPTSQFF.

CDR3 nucleotide sequence: TGTGCCACCACAGCCCGAAACACCATATATTTT. Translation gives CATTARNTIYF. The chain combines TRBV19 with TRBJ1-3; D call uncertain. V gave up 10 bases and J gave up 5 bases, with 9 bases separating them. The length of the CDR3 is 11 residues. Looked up from germline, CDR1 is LNHDA and CDR2 is SQIVND (reference sequence).

V is TRBV12-5 and J is TRBJ2-2; D gene ambiguous. V was cut by 2 bases and J by 4 bases, with 17 bases left in between. The CDR3 is 17 amino acids. Germline CDR1 and CDR2: LGHNT and FRNRAP. CDR3 nucleotide sequence: TGTGCTAGTGGTTTGAGGCTCTGGAGCGTCTCCACCGGGGAGCTGTTTTTT. This translates into CASGLRLWSVSTGELFF.

This clone showed up just once. The gene calls are TRBV2 and TRBJ2-3, with a tentative D call TRBD2 (6 bases). Looked up from germline, CDR1 is SNHLY and CDR2 is FYNNEI. Trimming pared 6 bases from V and 3 bases from J, leaving 22 bases between. The length of the CDR3 is 17 residues. The CDR3: CASRGWGGPRATDTQYF. The CDR3 DNA sequence: TGTGCCAGCAGAGGATGGGGAGGTCCAAGAGCAACAGATACGCAGTATTTT.